Presented here are 20 T cell receptor beta chains from one specimen sequenced in a study of blood T cell repertoires in COVID-19. The table came from immunoSEQ multiplex PCR; TCRdb's copy has only in-frame clones and leaves some out. The sample gives over 150,000 clones, about 88% of which show up once; 15% to 20% is in the top ten. Sequencing was carried out using peripheral blood. The receptors here all came from a man in his fifties or sixties with COVID-19, enrolled during active disease.

This clone was counted a few times. The chain carries TRBV7-9 and TRBJ2-3, with 8 bases that match TRBD2. V shed 1 base and J 4 bases; nucleotides not matched to a gene: 4. The CDR3 is made up of 15 amino acids. CDR1 SEHNR and CDR2 FQNEAQ come from the germline V gene (reference sequence). CDR3 sequence: CASSLGVSGADTQYF. The CDR3 nucleotides read TGTGCCAGCAGCTTAGGAGTTAGCGGGGCAGATACGCAGTATTTT.

This sequence joins TRBV19 and TRBJ1-1; TRBD1 might be the D (6 bases). The CDR3 covers 12 residues. V was shortened by 5 bases and J by 7 bases, with 11 bases between the two germline ends. Looked up from germline, CDR1 is LNHDA and CDR2 is SQIVND (reference sequence). This CDR3 is CASSLTGSEAFF. CDR3 in DNA: TGTGCCAGTAGTCTAACAGGGAGTGAAGCTTTCTTT. Filled out from reference TRBV19 and TRBJ1-1, the complete variable domain reads DGGITQSPKYLFRKEGQNVTLSCEQNLNHDAMYWYRQDPGQGLRLIYYSQIVNDFQKGDIAEGYSVSREKKESFPLTVTSAQKNPTAFYLCASSLTGSEAFFGQGTRLTVV.

This chain links TRBV18 with TRBJ1-1; possibly TRBD1 for D (5 bases). Trimming removed 2 bases at V and 1 base at J, with 8 bases between. This CDR3 has 14 amino acids. Germline V gives CDR1 KGHSH, CDR2 LQKENI. The CDR3 loop reads CASSPIRENTEAFF. As DNA, the CDR3 is TGTGCCAGCTCACCAATCAGGGAGAACACTGAAGCTTTCTTT.

V usage is TRBV18 and J usage is TRBJ2-1; 7 bases are shared with TRBD1. V gave up 5 bases and J gave up 2 bases; unmatched junction bases: 18. Germline CDR1 is KGHSH and CDR2 is LQKENI. The CDR3 is 19 residues long. DNA of the CDR3: TGTGCCAGCTCAGCCACAGGGGTCGGGCTAGGAAGCACCTACAATGAGCAGTTCTTC. This codes for CASSATGVGLGSTYNEQFF. Full variable domain (missing parts from reference TRBV18 and TRBJ2-1): NAGVMQNPRHLVRRRGQEARLRCSPMKGHSHVYWYRQLPEEGLKFMVYLQKENIIDESGMPKERFSAEFPKEGPSILRIQQVVRGDSAAYFCASSATGVGLGSTYNEQFFGPGTRLTVL.

The gene calls are TRBV7-2 and TRBJ2-7; 8 bases are a match to TRBD2. CDR1 and CDR2 from the germline V gene are SGHTA and FQGNSA. Trimming took 5 bases from V and 7 from J; bases not matched to a gene: 7. The CDR3 extends over 13 amino acids. The CDR3: CASSLPGTSEQYF. DNA for the CDR3: TGTGCCAGCAGCCTCCCCGGGACTAGTGAGCAGTACTTC.

This chain links TRBV4-3 with TRBJ2-1; D possibly corresponds to TRBD1 (6 bases). Germline CDR1 is LGHNA and CDR2 is YSLEER. V lost 1 base to trimming and J lost 1 base, with 11 bases between them. The CDR3 length is 16 residues. The CDR3 protein is CASSQGTTGSYNEQFF. In DNA, the CDR3 is TGCGCCAGCAGCCAAGGGACGACAGGATCCTACAATGAGCAGTTCTTC.

V gene TRBV3-1 (or the pseudogene TRBV3-2) combines with J gene TRBJ2-7, with 7 nucleotides matching TRBD2. Germline values: CDR1 LGHDT, CDR2 YNNKEL (reference sequence). J lost 2 bases, V lost 3 bases, and 1 base had no gene match. The CDR3 runs 13 residues. CDR3: CASSHGLAYEQYF. DNA of the CDR3: TGTGCCAGCAGCCATGGACTAGCCTACGAGCAGTACTTC.

The V and J genes are TRBV12-3 or TRBV12-4 and TRBJ1-1; 7 bases align to TRBD1. This CDR3 is 13 amino acids long. Germline trimming cut 6 bases from V and 3 bases from J; bases unmatched to any gene: 4. The CDR3, as DNA: TGTGCCAGCAGATACACAGGGGACACTGAAGCTTTCTTT. Amino acids: CASRYTGDTEAFF.

This chain's CDR3 is CASSEGPGYGNTIYF. The CDR3 DNA follows: TGTGCCAGCAGTGAAGGGCCAGGGTATGGAAACACCATATATTTT. This chain links TRBV25-1 with TRBJ1-3, with D possibly TRBD1 on 5 matching bases. Trimming took 2 bases from V and 3 from J, leaving 11 bases between them. The CDR3 spans 15 residues. Germline V gives CDR1 MGHDK, CDR2 SYGVNS.

The rearrangement links TRBV7-3 to TRBJ2-2; possible D gene TRBD2, 6 bases. Germline values: CDR1 SGHTA, CDR2 FQGTGA. The V end lost 2 bases, the J end lost 2 bases, and 9 bases lay between the germline ends. CDR3 length equals 15 residues. The CDR3 is CASSLHGTNTGELFF. As DNA, the CDR3 is TGTGCCAGCAGCTTACATGGGACTAACACCGGGGAGCTGTTTTTT.

The chain combines TRBV30 with TRBJ1-2; 8 bases align to TRBD1. The CDR3 is made up of 12 amino acids. The J segment lost 8 bases and the V segment lost 6 bases, leaving 8 bases of the junction unmatched. The germline V gene has CDR1 GTSNPN and CDR2 SVGIG (reference sequence). CDR3 amino acids: CACTTGDWGYTF. In DNA form, the CDR3 reads TGTGCCTGCACGACAGGGGATTGGGGCTACACCTTC.

In the case of this clone: Other DNA sequences in this specimen translate into the identical CDR3. This chain joins TRBV5-1 and TRBJ2-3; 11 nucleotides line up with TRBD2. This CDR3 spans 16 amino acids. Trimming at V came to 2 bases and at J to 0 bases, leaving 2 bases not matched to a gene. CDR1 is SGHRS and CDR2 is YFSETQ in the germline V gene. The CDR3 protein is CASSFLAGGSTDTQYF. The CDR3 DNA is TGCGCCAGCAGCTTTCTAGCGGGGGGCAGCACAGATACGCAGTATTTT.

This clone was observed many times. The chain links TRBV19 to TRBJ1-1; D gene ambiguous. V was trimmed by 2 bases and J by 1 base, leaving 2 bases between them. This CDR3 has 12 residues. Germline CDR1 is LNHDA and CDR2 is SQIVND (reference sequence). CDR3 in amino acids: CASSIRNTEAFF. CDR3 DNA: TGTGCCAGTAGTATACGGAACACTGAAGCTTTCTTT. Combining the CDR3 with reference TRBV19 and TRBJ1-1 gives the whole variable domain DGGITQSPKYLFRKEGQNVTLSCEQNLNHDAMYWYRQDPGQGLRLIYYSQIVNDFQKGDIAEGYSVSREKKESFPLTVTSAQKNPTAFYLCASSIRNTEAFFGQGTRLTVV.

The chain combines TRBV19 with TRBJ1-2; perhaps TRBD1 as D (6 bases). The CDR3 is 12 residues long. With 6 bases removed from V and 3 bases from J, the gap between germline ends came to 8 bases. Germline V gene data show CDR1 as LNHDA and CDR2 as SQIVND (reference sequence). The CDR3 nucleotides read TGTGCCAGTAGGTACAGGGACTATGGCTACACCTTC. Amino acids: CASRYRDYGYTF.

The CDR3 DNA follows: TGTGCCAGCAATCGCGCGGGCAATCAGCCCCAGCATTTT. Translated, it gives CASNRAGNQPQHF. This chain joins TRBV12-3 or TRBV12-4 and TRBJ1-5; D unresolved. The CDR3 has 13 amino acids. The V gene lost 7 bases and the J gene lost 2 bases, with 9 bases spanning the gap.

This chain links TRBV4-2 with TRBJ2-7; D is unresolved. This CDR3 comprises 15 residues. V was clipped by 0 bases and J by 3 bases, with 12 bases between them. CDR1 and CDR2 from the germline V gene are LGHNA and YNFKEQ. The CDR3 sequence: CASSQDPVPGYEQYF. The CDR3 bases are TGTGCCAGCAGCCAAGATCCGGTCCCGGGCTACGAGCAGTACTTC.

The V call is TRBV4-3, the J call TRBJ2-3, with a tentative D call TRBD2 (6 bases). V was trimmed by 1 base and J by 1 base, leaving 12 bases between them. This CDR3 has 16 amino acids. Germline values: CDR1 LGHNA, CDR2 YSLEER. As DNA, the CDR3 is TGCGCCAGCAGCCAAGGAGGGACTTCTCGCACAGATACGCAGTATTTT. Translating it yields CASSQGGTSRTDTQYF.

The chain joins TRBV6-5 to TRBJ2-1; no clear D. CDR1 and CDR2 (germline): MNHEY, SVGAGI. V was cut by 5 bases and J by 0 bases, with 11 bases left in between. The CDR3 is 15 residues long. The CDR3 nucleotides read TGTGCCAGCAGTCAGTCCGGAGACTCCTACAATGAGCAGTTCTTC. It yields the protein CASSQSGDSYNEQFF.

This chain connects TRBV30 to TRBJ1-1, with TRBD1 as a possible D gene (5 bases). The CDR3 is 11 amino acids. Germline V lookup: CDR1 GTSNPN, CDR2 SVGIG (reference sequence). V dropped 4 bases and J dropped 11 bases, with 14 bases sitting between them. CDR3 region: CAWIAGLGAFF. The CDR3 bases are TGTGCCTGGATAGCAGGGTTGGGGGCTTTCTTT. Drawing the rest from reference TRBV30 and TRBJ1-1, the complete variable domain is SQTIHQWPATLVQPVGSPLSLECTVEGTSNPNLYWYRQAAGRGLQLLFYSVGIGQISSEVPQNLSASRPQDRQFILSSKKLLLSDSGFYLCAWIAGLGAFFGQGTRLTVV.

In DNA, the CDR3 is TGCGCCAGCAGCTTGCAGGGAAACGAGCAGTACTTC. Translated: CASSLQGNEQYF. This chain connects TRBV5-1 to TRBJ2-7, with D possibly matching TRBD1 (5 bases). The CDR3 covers 12 residues. V was pared by 1 base and J by 5 bases, with 7 bases between. Germline V CDR1 and CDR2: SGHRS, YFSETQ.